Described below is a single T cell receptor (beta chain) sequence and its context. TCRdb reprocessed the 5' RACE reads via MiXCR and lists one record per CDR3 protein. The sample includes approximately 550,000 distinct CDR3 sequences, about 20% of them seen just once. This sample is part of a study of identical twins. CDR3 length: 10 residues. Germline assignment: CDR1 SGHRS and CDR2 YFSETQ. V was trimmed by 2 bases and J by 7 bases, leaving 1 base between them. The sample was also linked to a second study, of yellow fever vaccine responses in identical twins.

The chain uses TRBV5-1 and TRBJ1-5; D ambiguous. Sequences were obtained from CD4+ T cells sorted from blood. This TCR was recovered from a woman between 18 and 29 years old in good health. CDR3 nucleotide sequence: TGCGCCAGCAGCTTCCAGCCCCAGCATTTT. Protein sequence: CASSFQPQHF.